The sequence of this T cell receptor (beta chain) was determined in a study of T cell responses to AZD1222 COVID-19 vaccine. Whole-study findings and limits: Seropositive at baseline were only a handful of AZD1222 recipients. Clonal diversity was possibly underestimated, and white British individuals and females predominated among donors. Among vaccine-associated CD4 TCRs, coverage spanned spike, with dominance at 160-218 and 743-854.

CDR1 is MNHEY and CDR2 is SVGAGI in the germline V gene. V was pared by 4 bases and J by 6 bases, with 3 bases of the junction left unmatched. The CDR3 sequence is 12 residues long. With regard to this clone: Its antigen is still unknown.

Libraries were prepared by immunoSEQ multiplex PCR; TCRdb keeps only in-frame clonotypes and omits some of them. The sample holds about 150,000 clones, about 90% seen once. Here the sequenced sample was peripheral blood, taken 28 days after the second AZD1222 dose. The sequence came from an adult who received the AZD1222 COVID-19 vaccine. The gene calls are TRBV6-5 and TRBJ2-7, with 7 nucleotides matching TRBD1. CDR3 sequence: CASSLDRVEQYF. The CDR3 DNA is TGTGCCAGCAGTTTAGACAGGGTCGAGCAGTACTTC.